In this sample, the clone carrying this T cell receptor beta chain turned up a few times. This entry comes from a study of T-cell memory formation after mild COVID-19. Overall study: TCR clusters showed largely donor specificity.

V lost 4 bases, J lost 0 bases, and 0 bases stayed unmatched. Germline lookup yields CDR1 SGHTA and CDR2 FQGNSA. The length of the CDR3 is 14 residues. TCRalpha and TCRbeta libraries used 5'RACE with constant-segment primers and UMIs. TCRdb called the 5' RACE reads again in MiXCR, with one record for every CDR3 protein. Of about 110,000 distinct CDR3 sequences listed, over 15% were seen once; the top ten hold about 6%. Sequences were obtained from PBMCs or a T cell subset sorted from them (not recorded which). The chain combines TRBV7-2 with TRBJ1-3, with 7 bases aligning to TRBD1. This clonotype was obtained from a man aged 18 to 30 who had mild COVID-19 (a few samples of this study predate the infection). Cell type and time point are not known. CDR3 region: CASSWDSSGNTIYF. The CDR3 DNA reads TGTGCCAGCAGCTGGGACAGCTCTGGAAACACCATATATTTT.